Below are 4 T cell receptor beta chains sequenced from a single sample in a study of blood T cell repertoires in COVID-19. This table comes from immunoSEQ multiplex PCR, and its TCRdb copy is limited to in-frame clones, with some not included. The table records some 87,000 clones, less than 85% of them present only once. Sequencing input: peripheral blood. Source of these receptors: a human donor in a cohort sampled during active COVID-19.

This chain uses TRBV5-6 with TRBJ1-2; a possible D gene is TRBD1 (5 bases). This CDR3 has 15 amino acids. Germline V gene data show CDR1 as SGHDT and CDR2 as YYEEEE. V was cut by 4 bases and J by 4 bases, with 17 bases left in between. The CDR3, as DNA: TGTGCCAGCAGCGCATCAGGGTCAAGAACCTATGGCTACACCTTC. This sequence encodes CASSASGSRTYGYTF. The full variable domain, its missing parts supplied by reference TRBV5-6 and TRBJ1-2, is DAGVTQSPTHLIKTRGQQVTLRCSPKSGHDTVSWYQQALGQGPQFIFQYYEEEERQRGNFPDRFSGHQFPNYSSELNVNALLLGDSALYLCASSASGSRTYGYTFGSGTRLTVV.

The rearrangement joins TRBV7-8 to TRBJ1-5; 7 bases are shared with TRBD1. Per germline, CDR1 SGHVS and CDR2 FQNEAQ. This CDR3 contains 15 residues. Trimming cost V 6 bases and J 0 bases; bases outside gene matches: 5. Here the CDR3 DNA reads TGTGCCAGCAGGCGGGACAGTTATAGCAATCAGCCCCAGCATTTT. This codes for CASRRDSYSNQPQHF.

V usage is TRBV10-3 and J usage is TRBJ1-4; perhaps TRBD1 as D (5 bases). In germline, CDR1 is ENHRY, CDR2 SYGVKD. The CDR3 spans 13 residues. Trimming took off 4 bases at V and 5 bases at J, with 8 bases between the two ends. The CDR3 here is CAISAQGNEKLFF. CDR3 DNA sequence: TGTGCCATCAGTGCGCAGGGAAATGAAAAACTGTTTTTT.

The rearrangement links TRBV10-3 to TRBJ2-1; the match to TRBD2 covers 9 bases. CDR1 and CDR2 (germline): ENHRY, SYGVKD. CDR3 length equals 16 residues. V gave up 3 bases and J gave up 6 bases; unmatched junction bases: 9. The CDR3 region has the DNA TGTGCCATCAGTGACCCACTAGCGGGCCACGTCAATGAGCAGTTCTTC. This encodes CAISDPLAGHVNEQFF.